The subject of this entry is one T cell receptor (beta chain). Antigen specificity is unknown. This entry belongs to a study of T cell responses to AZD1222 COVID-19 vaccine. Findings and limits, study-wide: Most donors were white British, females outnumbered males, and clonal diversity was possibly underestimated. Following two doses of AZD1222, Spike-specific TCR breadth and depth rose. Baseline serology detected seropositivity in only six or seven AZD1222 recipients. In the spike-specific TCR repertoire, nearly half reportedly target unmutated variant regions.

Assay used: immunoSEQ multiplex PCR; TCRdb lists only in-frame clones, some missing. The sample lists 150,000 to 200,000 clones, 93% occurring once. The material was peripheral blood, obtained on day 0 of AZD1222 vaccination. The sequence was obtained from an adult in good health.

CDR3 amino acids: CASIRKQGASPYEQYF. As DNA, the CDR3 is TGTGCCAGCATCCGAAAACAGGGGGCTTCCCCCTACGAGCAGTACTTC. This rearrangement joins TRBV2 to TRBJ2-7; 9 bases are a match to TRBD1. Germline-derived CDR1 and CDR2 are SNHLY and FYNNEI. The CDR3 covers 16 residues. V was pared by 7 bases and J by 2 bases, with 12 bases of the junction left unmatched.